The 8 T cell receptor beta chains listed next were all sequenced from one sample in a study of CD8 T cells in ankylosing spondylitis. MiXCR, run by TCRdb on the 5' RACE reads, gives a single entry per CDR3 protein. The data show 200,000 to 250,000 distinct CDR3 sequences, around 10% seen once. Specimen: blood, either unsorted or a sorted T cell fraction (not recorded which). The origin of the receptors is a male donor with ankylosing spondylitis or in good health (not recorded which).

There are a few counts of this clonotype. V usage is TRBV18 and J usage is TRBJ2-7; 9 positions agree with TRBD1. CDR3 length equals 15 residues. Germline V lookup: CDR1 KGHSH, CDR2 LQKENI. The J segment lost 2 bases and the V segment lost 4 bases, leaving 6 bases of the junction unmatched. In nucleotides, the CDR3 is TGTGCCAGCTCACTAGGACAGGGGATTACCTACGAGCAGTACTTC. Protein product: CASSLGQGITYEQYF.

This clonotype was counted many times. V gene TRBV9 combines with J gene TRBJ1-5; D remains unclear. The CDR3 totals 13 residues. V was pared by 0 bases and J by 3 bases, with 4 bases between. The germline CDR1 and CDR2 sequences are SGDLS and YYNGEE. CDR3 bases: TGTGCCAGCAGCGTAGGGTTCAATCAGCCCCAGCATTTT. Its protein is CASSVGFNQPQHF.

This clonotype occurred many times. The chain is built from TRBV10-3 and TRBJ2-1; no clear D. From germline, CDR1 is ENHRY and CDR2 SYGVKD. Trimming cost V 8 bases and J 2 bases, with 13 bases left between them. The CDR3 runs to 14 residues. The CDR3 protein is CAIPEGIAYNEQFF. CDR3 nucleotides: TGTGCCATCCCTGAAGGGATAGCCTACAATGAGCAGTTCTTC.

This sequence joins TRBV5-6 and TRBJ2-5; tentatively, D is TRBD1 (5 bases). V lost 0 bases, J lost 2 bases, and 11 bases lay in between. Germline V gene lookup returns CDR1 SGHDT and CDR2 YYEEEE. The CDR3 covers 15 residues. CDR3 nucleotide sequence: TGTGCCAGCAGCTTGGTCCGCAGGGTACAAGAGACCCAGTACTTC. Amino acids: CASSLVRRVQETQYF.

This clonotype was observed at least ten times. This chain links TRBV20-1 with TRBJ2-1; 8 nucleotides align to TRBD2. The CDR3 extends over 15 amino acids. The V gene end was trimmed by 3 bases and the J gene end by 4 bases; junction bases not matched to a gene: 8. CDR1 and CDR2 (germline): DFQATT, SNEGSKA (reference sequence). The CDR3 sequence is CSARDGAGAYNEQFF. CDR3 nucleotide sequence: TGCAGTGCTAGGGATGGAGCGGGAGCGTACAATGAGCAGTTCTTC.

This clonotype was counted only a few times. The chain uses TRBV19 and TRBJ1-5; weak D call: TRBD1 (6 bases). Germline values: CDR1 LNHDA, CDR2 SQIVND (reference sequence). Trimming cost V 6 bases and J 3 bases, with 12 bases left between them. This CDR3 is built from 14 residues. CDR3 sequence (DNA): TGTGCCAGTAGGAAGACAGGAGACAATCAGCCCCAGCATTTT. As protein: CASRKTGDNQPQHF.

V usage is TRBV14 and J usage is TRBJ2-2; no definite D call. The germline V and J ends were trimmed by 3 bases and 7 bases, with 12 bases remaining between them. Germline V gives CDR1 SGHDN, CDR2 FVKESK. The CDR3 is 14 residues long. The chain's CDR3 is CASSQFNLHGELFF. The CDR3 coding sequence is TGTGCCAGCAGCCAGTTTAACCTTCACGGGGAGCTGTTTTTT.

The chain links TRBV28 to TRBJ1-2; D not certain. V was cut by 1 base and J by 2 bases, with 5 bases left in between. Per the germline V gene, CDR1 is MDHEN and CDR2 is SYDVKM. The CDR3 consists of 13 residues. The CDR3 reads CASSLFQNYGYTF. The CDR3 DNA is TGTGCCAGCAGTTTATTCCAGAACTATGGCTACACCTTC.